This TCR beta chain emerged from a study of cytomegalovirus exposure and HLA in healthy donors. 60 Vbeta and 13 Jbeta primers were used in PCR. Clones were sequenced by immunoSEQ multiplex PCR, and TCRdb holds only the in-frame ones, with some missing. Among fewer than 90,000 clones listed, about 80% were seen once. J gave up 8 bases and V 8 bases, and 18 bases lay outside the gene matches. The germline V gene has CDR1 MDHEN and CDR2 SYDVKM. The CDR3 runs to 16 residues. This receptor was obtained from a male donor in good health and CMV-seronegative. This chain links TRBV28 with TRBJ2-1; 7 bases align to TRBD2. Sequenced sample: PBMCs. The CDR3 loop is CASAIVMTSIRDEQFF. The CDR3 DNA reads TGTGCCAGCGCGATTGTGATGACTAGCATACGCGATGAGCAGTTCTTC.